This T cell receptor (beta chain) is from a study of T cell repertoires in cytomegalovirus infection. TCRdb passed the reads through MiXCR, listing each CDR3 protein once. The sample shows about 160,000 distinct CDR3 sequences, less than 25% of them seen only once. The CDR3 covers 16 residues. Germline V gives CDR1 SNHLY, CDR2 FYNNEI. After removal of 4 bases from V and 3 bases from J, the junction contained 12 bases not matched to a gene. On this clonotype: Its antigen is currently unknown.

Sample: CD8+ T cells from cultured PBMCs, taken from culture after CMV antigen stimulation. The chain carries TRBV2 and TRBJ2-7, with 7 bases fitting TRBD2. The sequence was obtained from a human donor in good health (CMV status not recorded). Some clones in this sample may be carry-over from other donors' samples. CDR3 in amino acids: CASSADFGGRNYEQYF. CDR3 DNA sequence: TGTGCCAGCAGTGCCGATTTCGGGGGGAGAAACTACGAGCAGTACTTC.